These 17 T cell receptor beta chains were all obtained from the same sample, sequenced in a study of tumor-infiltrating lymphocytes in primary liver carcinoma. cDNA specific to TCR beta was made from 500 ng of total RNA, with a constant-region primer employed for priming. Library construction for TCR beta comprised three nested multiplex PCR rounds performed with slightly modified ARM-PCR. A C-beta reverse primer and TRBV1-TRBV30 forward primers served in each of the first two PCR rounds, at about 9 cycles apiece. TCRdb re-called the multiplex PCR reads with MiXCR, one entry per CDR3 protein. This sample has under 200,000 distinct CDR3 sequences; roughly 61% occur once, and the top ten carry roughly 7%. Unsorted whole blood supplied the blood RNA, and germline DNA was isolated too. Material: peripheral blood. These receptors were obtained from a woman aged 55-70 years with primary liver carcinoma and hepatitis B virus infection.

This clonotype was picked up many times. The chain couples TRBV6-6 to TRBJ2-5; D possibly uses TRBD1 or TRBD2 (5 bases each). The germline V and J ends were trimmed by 5 bases and 7 bases, with 8 bases remaining between them. There are 11 residues in the CDR3. Per the germline V gene, CDR1 is MNHNY and CDR2 is SVGAGI (reference sequence). The CDR3: CASSPRGTQYF. The CDR3, as DNA: TGTGCCAGCAGTCCGAGGGGGACCCAGTACTTC.

CDR3 protein: CASSLRTSGANVLTF. CDR3 DNA: TGTGCCAGCAGTTTACGGACATCTGGGGCCAACGTCCTGACTTTC. The chain is built from TRBV28 and TRBJ2-6; D perhaps matches TRBD1 (5 bases). Germline CDR1 and CDR2: MDHEN and SYDVKM. V lost 2 bases and J 1 base, leaving 6 bases between the germline ends. The CDR3 contains 15 residues.

V usage is TRBV6-6 and J usage is TRBJ2-4; maybe TRBD2 (6 bases). The V end was cut by 4 bases, the J end by 0 bases, with 10 bases between. CDR3 length: 15 residues. Germline lookup yields CDR1 MNHNY and CDR2 SVGAGI (reference sequence). CDR3 in DNA: TGTGCCAGCAGTTCCCCGGGGGTAGCCAAAAACATTCAGTACTTC. Translated: CASSSPGVAKNIQYF.

This clonotype was detected a few times. J is TRBJ2-5 and V is TRBV5-1; 7 bases are shared with TRBD2. The CDR3 consists of 19 residues. From germline, CDR1 is SGHRS and CDR2 YFSETQ. The V gene end was trimmed by 4 bases and the J gene end by 1 base; junction bases not matched to a gene: 19. The chain's CDR3 is CASSRQITGGSQLQETQYF. The CDR3 nucleotides read TGCGCCAGCAGCCGCCAGATTACGGGAGGATCCCAACTCCAAGAGACCCAGTACTTC. Variable domain in full (rest from reference TRBV5-1 and TRBJ2-5): KAGVTQTPRYLIKTRGQQVTLSCSPISGHRSVSWYQQTPGQGLQFLFEYFSETQRNKGNFPGRFSGRQFSNSRSEMNVSTLELGDSALYLCASSRQITGGSQLQETQYFGPGTRLLVL.

This clonotype came up many times. V is TRBV6-1 and J is TRBJ1-1, with a weak D call TRBD1 (6 bases). The CDR3 is 13 residues long. V gave up 2 bases and J gave up 10 bases, with 14 bases separating them. Germline values: CDR1 MNHNS, CDR2 SASEGT. The DNA of the CDR3 is TGTGCCAGCAGTGAATACCCAAGGGGGGTAGCTTTCTTT. Its protein product is CASSEYPRGVAFF.

V and J are TRBV11-1 and TRBJ2-5, with D possibly matching TRBD2 (5 bases). The CDR3 spans 14 residues. V lost 5 bases, J lost 14 bases, and 24 bases lay in between. Germline-derived CDR1 and CDR2 are SGHAT and FQDESV (reference sequence). The CDR3 spells CASSLGPTGETRYF. The CDR3 DNA sequence: TGTGCCAGCAGCCTAGGACCCACTGGGGAGACCCGATACTTC.

The rearrangement uses TRBV9 and TRBJ2-1, with no clear D. Per germline, CDR1 SGDLS and CDR2 YYNGEE. Trimming took 0 bases from V and 3 from J, leaving 10 bases between them. The CDR3 consists of 15 residues. The CDR3 region has the DNA TGTGCCAGCAGCGTAGCTGAACTTAACTACAATGAGCAGTTCTTC. Translation: CASSVAELNYNEQFF.

This chain connects TRBV5-4 to TRBJ2-4; 10 nucleotides line up with TRBD2. Germline assignment: CDR1 SGHNT and CDR2 YYREEE (reference sequence). V lost 0 bases and J lost 16; bases outside the gene matches: 7. The CDR3 is 13 amino acids. Here the CDR3 DNA reads TGTGCCAGCAGCTTGGAGCCTAGCGGGAGTGAATACTTC. Protein sequence: CASSLEPSGSEYF.

The chain recombines TRBV5-4 with TRBJ2-3; 8 bases are shared with TRBD2. With V trimmed by 2 bases and J by 1 base, 3 bases remained unmatched. The CDR3 runs 15 residues. The germline gives CDR1 SGHNT, CDR2 YYREEE (reference sequence). The CDR3 DNA is TGTGCCAGCAGCTTTAGCGGGATGGGCACAGATACGCAGTATTTT. This gives the protein CASSFSGMGTDTQYF.

This clonotype was recorded many times. This chain joins TRBV7-8 and TRBJ1-3, with D possibly TRBD1 on 6 matching bases. Trimming pared 5 bases from V and 0 bases from J, leaving 17 bases between. Germline assignment: CDR1 SGHVS and CDR2 FQNEAQ. The CDR3 spans 17 residues. The CDR3 spells CASSPSLRGSSGNTIYF. Written as DNA, the CDR3 is TGTGCCAGCAGCCCATCACTCAGGGGAAGCTCTGGAAACACCATATATTTT.

This clonotype was seen once. Sequence at one end of the junction differs from germline and may be a read error. The CDR3 region is CATSRTGWTGEWFF. The CDR3 DNA is TGTGCCACCAGCCGGACAGGGTGGACCGGGGAGTGGTTTTTT. This chain joins TRBV11-2 and TRBJ2-2, with 8 bases fitting TRBD1. CDR1 SGHAT and CDR2 FQNNGV come from the germline V gene. CDR3 length: 14 amino acids.

This clonotype was counted ten times or more. The J gene is TRBJ2-7, the V gene TRBV6-5; a possible D gene is TRBD2 (6 bases). CDR1 is MNHEY, CDR2 SVGAGI, per germline. This CDR3 comprises 13 residues. V lost 6 bases and J lost 4, with 13 bases in between. The DNA for the CDR3 is TGTGCCAGCAGCTCCGGGACTCAGTACGAGCAGTACTTC. It specifies CASSSGTQYEQYF.

Comments on this clonotype: A read error may be the cause here, since a much bigger clone is one base away. CDR3 sequence reads: CASSPVRETQYF. CDR3 bases: TGTGCCAGCAGCCCCGTCAGGGAGACCCAGTACTTC. The rearrangement uses TRBV28 and TRBJ2-5; D gene ambiguous. The germline V and J ends were trimmed by 6 bases and 5 bases, with 10 bases remaining between them. Germline CDR1 reads MDHEN; CDR2 reads SYDVKM. There are 12 residues in the CDR3.

Note on this clonotype: One end of the junction is discordant with germline, which a read error may explain. The chain couples TRBV5-6 to TRBJ1-1, with TRBD1 matching over 8 bases. CDR3 length: 14 residues. CDR1 is SGHDT and CDR2 is YYEEEE in the germline V gene. CDR3 loop: CASRQTGVNTEASF. The CDR3 DNA reads TGTGCCAGCAGGCAGACAGGGGTGAACACTGAAGCTTCCTTC.

This clonotype turned up a few times. This chain links TRBV5-6 with TRBJ2-3; TRBD1 matches 7 bases. CDR1 is SGHDT, CDR2 YYEEEE, per germline. There are 14 residues in the CDR3. J lost 1 base, V lost 3 bases, and 2 bases had no gene match. CDR3 residues: CASSSDRRTDTQYF. The CDR3 DNA reads TGTGCCAGCAGCTCGGACAGGCGCACAGATACGCAGTATTTT.

Points on this clonotype: The junction departs from the called germline gene at one end, perhaps through a read error. The V and J genes are TRBV4-1 and TRBJ2-3; 7 bases fit TRBD1. The CDR3 covers 14 residues. The germline CDR1 and CDR2 sequences are MGHRA and YSYEKL. CDR3 protein: CANSRKKGADKQYF. The CDR3 DNA sequence: TGCGCCAACAGCCGGAAGAAGGGGGCGGATAAGCAGTATTTT.

In regard to this clonotype: The junction differs from germline at one of its ends, possibly a read error. The J gene is TRBJ2-4, the V gene TRBV4-1, with D possibly being TRBD1 (5 bases). The CDR3 contains 15 residues. Germline CDR1 is MGHRA and CDR2 is YSYEKL. CDR3 in DNA: TGCGACAGCAGCACACGGGTGGGGCCGAAGGATATTCAGTACTTC. This codes for CDSSTRVGPKDIQYF.